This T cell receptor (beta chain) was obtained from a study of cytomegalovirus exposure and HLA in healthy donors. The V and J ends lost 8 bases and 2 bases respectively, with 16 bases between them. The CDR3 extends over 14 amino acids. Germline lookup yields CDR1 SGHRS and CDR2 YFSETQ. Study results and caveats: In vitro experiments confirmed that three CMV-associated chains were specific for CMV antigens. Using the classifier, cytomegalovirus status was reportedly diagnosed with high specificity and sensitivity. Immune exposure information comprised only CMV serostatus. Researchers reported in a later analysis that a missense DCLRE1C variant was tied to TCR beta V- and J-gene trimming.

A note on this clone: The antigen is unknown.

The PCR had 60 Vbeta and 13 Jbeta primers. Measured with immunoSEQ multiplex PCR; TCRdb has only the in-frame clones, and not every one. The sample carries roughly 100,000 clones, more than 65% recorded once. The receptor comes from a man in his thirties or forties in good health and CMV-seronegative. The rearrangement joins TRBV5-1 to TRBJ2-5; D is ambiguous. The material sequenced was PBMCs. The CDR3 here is CARTRMAEQETQYF. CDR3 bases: TGCGCCAGAACCCGGATGGCGGAACAAGAGACCCAGTACTTC.